What follows describes a single TCR beta chain. What it binds is not known. Here immunoSEQ multiplex PCR was the method, and the copy in TCRdb shows in-frame clones only, minus some. Of tens of thousands of clones listed, around 86% are singletons. The CDR3 length is 13 residues. The germline gives CDR1 SGHAT, CDR2 FQDESV (reference sequence). Between the trimmed V and J ends, which lost 9 bases and 0 bases, there was a span of 12 bases. The sample originates from a study of OX40 agonist ivuxolimab in advanced cancers. Study results and limitations: The 0.1-3.0 mg/kg partial responders had among the lowest clonal expansion.

Source: CD4+ or CD8+ T cells sorted from blood, taken in a trial of the OX40 agonist ivuxolimab. J is TRBJ2-7 and V is TRBV11-1; D is perhaps TRBD2 (7 bases). This TCR was recovered from an adult with an advanced solid tumor such as melanoma, head and neck, liver or kidney cancer. The CDR3 is CASGRGISYEQYF. CDR3 in DNA: TGTGCCAGTGGGAGGGGGATCTCCTACGAGCAGTACTTC. The full variable domain, its missing parts supplied by reference TRBV11-1 and TRBJ2-7, is EAEVAQSPRYKITEKSQAVAFWCDPISGHATLYWYRQILGQGPELLVQFQDESVVDDSQLPKDRFSAERLKGVDSTLKIQPAELGDSAMYLCASGRGISYEQYFGPGTRLTVT.